The 18 T cell receptor beta chains in this list originate from one sample, sequenced in a study of blood T cell repertoires in COVID-19. Profiling relied on immunoSEQ multiplex PCR, and the TCRdb table lists in-frame clones only, not all of them. The profile shows 300,000 to 350,000 clones, 90% of them singletons. Sequenced: PBMCs or T cells enriched from blood (not recorded which). The source of these receptors is a woman between 18 and 30 years old with acute COVID-19.

This chain uses TRBV19 with TRBJ1-1; no reliable D call. CDR1 and CDR2 (germline): LNHDA, SQIVND (reference sequence). The CDR3 sequence is 13 residues long. Between the trimmed V and J ends, which lost 5 bases and 3 bases, there was a span of 10 bases. This chain's CDR3 is CASSRISDTEAFF. The CDR3 DNA reads as TGTGCCAGTAGTCGTATCAGTGACACTGAAGCTTTCTTT.

The chain joins TRBV6-5 to TRBJ1-2; weak D call: TRBD1 (6 bases). The CDR3 sequence is 15 residues long. V shed 5 bases and J shed 5 bases, with 18 bases lying between them. CDR1 and CDR2 from the germline V gene are MNHEY and SVGAGI. CDR3 in amino acids: CASSPDWGRGYGYTF. CDR3 sequence (DNA): TGTGCCAGCAGTCCCGACTGGGGTAGGGGGTATGGCTACACCTTC.

V is TRBV28 and J is TRBJ2-3; TRBD1 might be the D (5 bases). The V end was cut by 3 bases, the J end by 5 bases, with 12 bases between. From germline, CDR1 is MDHEN and CDR2 SYDVKM. CDR3 size: 14 residues. The DNA for the CDR3 is TGTGCCAGCAGTTTCCCAGGGTCTCGAGATACGCAGTATTTT. It is translated as CASSFPGSRDTQYF. Supplemented by reference TRBV28 and TRBJ2-3, the full variable domain reads DVKVTQSSRYLVKRTGEKVFLECVQDMDHENMFWYRQDPGLGLRLIYFSYDVKMKEKGDIPEGYSVSREKKERFSLILESASTNQTSMYLCASSFPGSRDTQYFGPGTRLTVL.

This clone was counted a single time. The gene calls are TRBV20-1 and TRBJ2-7; TRBD1 matches at 9 bases. Germline CDR1 DFQATT, CDR2 SNEGSKA (reference sequence). CDR3 length: 15 amino acids. The J segment lost 4 bases and the V segment lost 3 bases, leaving 10 bases of the junction unmatched. The CDR3 protein is CSASPGTGRGYEQYF. The CDR3 nucleotides read TGCAGTGCTAGTCCCGGGACAGGGAGAGGGTACGAGCAGTACTTC.

The chain uses TRBV4-2 and TRBJ1-6; D is perhaps TRBD1 (5 bases). CDR1 and CDR2 (germline): LGHNA, YNFKEQ. This CDR3 region has 16 residues. V lost 6 bases and J lost 6, with 18 bases in between. The CDR3 here is CASRPRSQGGNSPLHF. The CDR3 nucleotides are TGTGCCAGCAGACCAAGGTCCCAGGGCGGTAATTCACCCCTCCACTTT.

This rearrangement joins TRBV3-1 (or the pseudogene TRBV3-2) to TRBJ1-1; D call uncertain. The CDR3 is 15 residues long. From germline, CDR1 is LGHDT and CDR2 YNNKEL (reference sequence). With 0 bases removed from V and 3 bases from J, the gap between germline ends came to 11 bases. The CDR3 bases are TGTGCCAGCAGCCAAGATCGCGGGATTGACACTGAAGCTTTCTTT. Its protein product is CASSQDRGIDTEAFF.

The V call is TRBV10-3, the J call TRBJ2-3, with 14 bases identical to TRBD2. The J segment lost 3 bases and the V segment lost 10 bases, leaving 18 bases of the junction unmatched. Germline-derived CDR1 and CDR2 are ENHRY and SYGVKD. There are 19 residues in the CDR3. The CDR3 DNA is TGTGCCAGGGCTCCCGGGACTAGCGGGAGTCTGGGAGGGACAGATACGCAGTATTTT. Protein sequence: CARAPGTSGSLGGTDTQYF.

The rearrangement uses TRBV6-5 and TRBJ2-3; TRBD2 agrees at 7 bases. Germline-derived CDR1 and CDR2 are MNHEY and SVGAGI. The CDR3 loop spans 12 amino acids. Trimming removed 5 bases from V and 6 bases from J; junction bases left unmatched: 2. The CDR3 nucleotides read TGTGCCAGCAGTCAGACTAGCGATACGCAGTATTTT. Amino acids: CASSQTSDTQYF.

V and J are TRBV24-1 and TRBJ2-5; weak D call: TRBD2 (6 bases). Deletions cut 2 bases from V and 7 bases from J, with 13 bases between. The CDR3 has 14 residues. The germline gives CDR1 KGHDR, CDR2 SFDVKD. The CDR3 spells CATSDYWAGGTQYF. CDR3 nucleotides: TGTGCCACCAGTGATTACTGGGCCGGGGGGACCCAGTACTTC.

The chain combines TRBV5-6 with TRBJ2-3; tentative D call: TRBD2 (6 bases). Germline lookup yields CDR1 SGHDT and CDR2 YYEEEE. V was shortened by 3 bases and J by 2 bases, with 13 bases between the two germline ends. This CDR3 spans 15 amino acids. CDR3 loop: CASSSGAQNTDTQYF. For the CDR3, the DNA is TGTGCCAGCAGCTCGGGAGCACAAAACACAGATACGCAGTATTTT.

The V and J genes are TRBV19 and TRBJ2-1; 11 nucleotides line up with TRBD2. The V segment lost 0 bases and the J segment 5 bases; nucleotides outside the gene matches: 6. The CDR3 is made up of 17 amino acids. Germline lookup yields CDR1 LNHDA and CDR2 SQIVND (reference sequence). The CDR3 sequence: CASSIDGTSGGNNEQFF. The CDR3 DNA follows: TGTGCCAGTAGTATAGATGGAACTAGCGGGGGTAACAATGAGCAGTTCTTC.

The chain is built from TRBV24-1 and TRBJ2-3, with D maybe TRBD1 (6 bases). Germline-derived CDR1 and CDR2 are KGHDR and SFDVKD. The V end lost 0 bases, the J end lost 3 bases, and 9 bases lay between the germline ends. This CDR3 has 15 amino acids. The CDR3 DNA is TGTGCCACCAGTGATTTGGGCAGGGGAACAGATACGCAGTATTTT. This sequence encodes CATSDLGRGTDTQYF.

The chain links TRBV28 to TRBJ1-3; the D gene is possibly TRBD1 (5 bases). V lost 8 bases and J 2 bases, leaving 19 bases between the germline ends. CDR1 is MDHEN, CDR2 SYDVKM, per germline. The CDR3 consists of 16 residues. The CDR3 loop is CASFIYPCRAGNTIYF. CDR3 DNA sequence: TGTGCCAGCTTCATCTATCCCTGCAGGGCTGGAAACACCATATATTTT.

The gene calls are TRBV5-1 and TRBJ1-2; TRBD1 is a possible D gene (6 bases). With 4 bases removed from V and 3 bases from J, the gap between germline ends came to 13 bases. Germline-derived CDR1 and CDR2 are SGHRS and YFSETQ. The CDR3 totals 14 residues. For the CDR3, the DNA is TGCGCCAGCAGCACAGGGTACGGAGACTATGGCTACACCTTC. Its translation: CASSTGYGDYGYTF. Full variable domain (missing parts from reference TRBV5-1 and TRBJ1-2): KAGVTQTPRYLIKTRGQQVTLSCSPISGHRSVSWYQQTPGQGLQFLFEYFSETQRNKGNFPGRFSGRQFSNSRSEMNVSTLELGDSALYLCASSTGYGDYGYTFGSGTRLTVV.

The chain is built from TRBV27 and TRBJ1-5; TRBD1 is a possible D gene (5 bases). The V gene's germline CDR1 is MNHEY and CDR2 SMNVEV (reference sequence). Trimming left V 5 bases short and J 0 bases short, with 5 bases between. The CDR3 is 13 residues long. Here the CDR3 DNA reads TGTGCCAGCAGTGACAGTAGCAATCAGCCCCAGCATTTT. It translates to CASSDSSNQPQHF.

Only a few counts were recorded for this clone. The CDR3 is CASASSLAQPQHF. The CDR3 region has the DNA TGTGCCAGCGCATCCTCGCTAGCCCAGCCCCAGCATTTT. The gene calls are TRBV19 and TRBJ1-5, with D hard to call. V was trimmed by 9 bases and J by 7 bases, leaving 16 bases between them. The CDR3 is made up of 13 amino acids. CDR1 LNHDA and CDR2 SQIVND come from the germline V gene (reference sequence).

The rearrangement uses TRBV18 and TRBJ2-3; TRBD2 agrees at 7 bases. CDR3 length: 16 residues. Germline assignment: CDR1 KGHSH and CDR2 LQKENI. V dropped 0 bases and J dropped 0; count of bases not matched to a gene: 3. Written as DNA, the CDR3 is TGTGCCAGCTCACCACCCCAGCGGGGTAGCACAGATACGCAGTATTTT. Its translation: CASSPPQRGSTDTQYF.

The gene calls are TRBV11-3 and TRBJ2-5; 7 bases line up with TRBD1. The CDR3 is 16 amino acids. The V gene end was trimmed by 4 bases and the J gene end by 5 bases; junction bases not matched to a gene: 13. Germline-derived CDR1 and CDR2 are SGHNT and YENEEA. Here the CDR3 DNA reads TGTGCCAGCAGCTCTATCAGAGGGGGCGGTTACGAGACCCAGTACTTC. Protein: CASSSIRGGGYETQYF.